Listed below are T cell receptor beta chains from one sample, sequenced in a study of blood T cells in healthy people across ages. TCRdb redid the calling of the 5' RACE reads with MiXCR, one entry per CDR3 protein. The table has 600,000 to 650,000 distinct CDR3 sequences, roughly 53% seen once; the top ten hold 30% to 40%. The sequenced material came from blood. Receptors originate from a man in his 60s in good health. The CDR3 runs from the conserved cysteine through the conserved F or W. The listing skips clone size in some rows; elsewhere it reads once, few, many or a size class.

size: .; V: TRBV4-1; J: TRBJ1-4; CDR3: CASTQEIGATNEKLFF
size: .; V: TRBV23-1; J: TRBJ1-2; CDR3: CASRGQGFYYGYTF
size: .; V: TRBV6-6; J: TRBJ1-1; CDR3: CASSYGGGGPNTEAFF
size: few; V: TRBV7-2; J: TRBJ2-4; CDR3: CASSLDLTSLNIQYF
size: once; V: TRBV20-1; J: TRBJ2-7; CDR3: CSASPPQGPSYEQYF
size: .; V: TRBV12-5; J: TRBJ2-5; CDR3: CASGWGNQETQYF
size: .; V: TRBV12-3/TRBV12-4; J: TRBJ1-2; CDR3: CASRSGGGYTF
size: few; V: TRBV10-3; J: TRBJ2-5; CDR3: CAISAGGTEYQETQYF
size: many; V: TRBV5-8; J: TRBJ2-1; CDR3: CASSSGRIATGNEQFF
size: .; V: TRBV10-2; J: TRBJ2-4; CDR3: CASSATTNIQYF
size: .; V: TRBV5-1; J: TRBJ1-2; CDR3: CASSPAGQDYGYTF
size: once; V: TRBV12-3/TRBV12-4; J: TRBJ2-3; CDR3: CASSLPGGGADTQYF
size: .; V: TRBV4-1; J: TRBJ1-2; CDR3: CASSHAGTNYGYTF
size: .; V: TRBV28; J: TRBJ2-1; CDR3: CASSFGHGGSYNEQFF
size: few; V: TRBV29-1; J: TRBJ2-1; CDR3: CSGGSPRLGRTYNEQFF
size: few; V: TRBV4-1; J: TRBJ2-7; CDR3: CASSQGSWSGLWDYEQYF
size: .; V: TRBV6-6; J: TRBJ2-7; CDR3: CASSYVDEQYF
size: many; V: TRBV7-2; J: TRBJ2-1; CDR3: CASSLAGFNEQFF
size: few; V: TRBV5-1; J: TRBJ2-3; CDR3: CASSLAQEGTQYF
size: .; V: TRBV6-2/TRBV6-3; J: TRBJ2-5; CDR3: CASGQVVYQETQYF
size: .; V: TRBV4-2; J: TRBJ1-3; CDR3: CASSREPWTSGVSAGNTIYF
size: .; V: TRBV20-1; J: TRBJ1-4; CDR3: CSASPQAQGPARFGEKLFF
size: few; V: TRBV9; J: TRBJ2-5; CDR3: CASSVAGAGGPQETQYF
size: .; V: TRBV29-1; J: TRBJ2-3; CDR3: CSASEGTSGARTQYF
size: .; V: TRBV29-1; J: TRBJ2-1; CDR3: CSVDLALFNEQFF
size: few; V: TRBV5-4; J: TRBJ2-5; CDR3: CATSGGLAGREQYF
size: .; V: TRBV4-1; J: TRBJ2-3; CDR3: CASSQRTGGAGDTQYF
size: .; V: TRBV7-2; J: TRBJ1-6; CDR3: CASSLVWGSYNSPLHF
size: .; V: TRBV7-2; J: TRBJ1-1; CDR3: CASSPDRVKTEAFF
size: .; V: TRBV20-1; J: TRBJ2-5; CDR3: CSAGQGGQETQYF
size: .; V: TRBV20-1; J: TRBJ2-7; CDR3: CSAVYGYEQYF
size: .; V: TRBV25-1; J: TRBJ1-1; CDR3: CASSDRTGGFTEAFF
size: few; V: TRBV5-1; J: TRBJ1-2; CDR3: CASSSSLVSSNYGYTF
size: once; V: TRBV18; J: TRBJ2-2; CDR3: CASSPRTDTNTGELFF
size: .; V: TRBV3-1; J: TRBJ1-1; CDR3: CASSHFNTEAFF
size: .; V: TRBV2; J: TRBJ1-2; CDR3: CASSGPRAGQNINYGYTF
size: .; V: TRBV6-2/TRBV6-3; J: TRBJ2-1; CDR3: CASKKDGLSYNEQFF
size: .; V: TRBV5-1; J: TRBJ2-3; CDR3: CASSLDLAGSTDTQYF
size: .; V: TRBV12-3/TRBV12-4; J: TRBJ1-4; CDR3: CASSPQGDLNEKLFF
size: few; V: TRBV10-3; J: TRBJ1-1; CDR3: CAIKGQGNTEAFF
size: .; V: TRBV7-8; J: .; CDR3: CASSFRKDSPYEQYF
size: once; V: TRBV20-1; J: TRBJ2-5; CDR3: CSAQGQGTYERYF
size: .; V: TRBV29-1; J: TRBJ2-2; CDR3: CSATGNPNTGELFF
size: few; V: TRBV12-3/TRBV12-4; J: TRBJ1-1; CDR3: CASSWGLAEAFF
size: .; V: TRBV6-1; J: TRBJ2-3; CDR3: CASTPPLGLDVHRSDTQYF
size: .; V: TRBV19; J: TRBJ1-2; CDR3: CASRPGSKYGYTF
size: .; V: TRBV20-1; J: TRBJ2-7; CDR3: CSASSGAAYEQYF
size: .; V: TRBV2; J: TRBJ2-7; CDR3: CASMNGVLRYEQYF
size: once; V: TRBV5-1; J: TRBJ2-1; CDR3: CASSGGEPQYNEQFF
size: few; V: TRBV4-2; J: TRBJ2-4; CDR3: CASSRGTGSFIQYF
size: few; V: TRBV3-1; J: TRBJ1-2; CDR3: CASSQRADRGYGYTF
size: .; V: TRBV20-1; J: TRBJ1-2; CDR3: CSALEGARGYGYTF
size: many; V: TRBV2; J: TRBJ2-5; CDR3: CASSGDGQETQYF
size: .; V: TRBV20-1; J: TRBJ1-5; CDR3: CSAREHNGNQPQHF